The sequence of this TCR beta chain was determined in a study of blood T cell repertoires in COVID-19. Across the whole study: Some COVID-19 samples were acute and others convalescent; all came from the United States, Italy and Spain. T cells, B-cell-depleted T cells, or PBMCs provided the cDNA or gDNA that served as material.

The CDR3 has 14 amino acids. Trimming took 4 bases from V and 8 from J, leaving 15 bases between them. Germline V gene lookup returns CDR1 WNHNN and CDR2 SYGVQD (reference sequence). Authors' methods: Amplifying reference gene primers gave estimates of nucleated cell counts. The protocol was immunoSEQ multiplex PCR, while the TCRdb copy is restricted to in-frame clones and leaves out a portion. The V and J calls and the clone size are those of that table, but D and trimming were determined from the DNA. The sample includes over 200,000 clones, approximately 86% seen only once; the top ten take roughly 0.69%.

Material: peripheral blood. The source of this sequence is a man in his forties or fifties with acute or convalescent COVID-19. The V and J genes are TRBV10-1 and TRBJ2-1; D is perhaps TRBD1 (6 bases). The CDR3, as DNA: TGCGCCAGCAGTGTGCGGGCAGGGGTCGATGAGCAGTTCTTC. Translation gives CASSVRAGVDEQFF.